Presented here are 13 T cell receptor beta chains from one specimen sequenced in a study of CD8+ T cells in alopecia areata. The sequencing template was cDNA reverse transcribed from extracted RNA. The repertoire was sequenced with immunoSEQ multiplex PCR; TCRdb's copy has only in-frame clones and lacks some. The sample shows about 140,000 clones, 82% of them seen only once. Treatment in this sample: oral pan-JAK inhibitor, 5-10 mg twice daily. The input for sequencing was CD8+ T cells sorted from blood, taken at week 4, from a patient treated with tofacitinib. Every receptor here comes from a human donor with alopecia areata.

This chain uses TRBV4-1 with TRBJ1-2, with D possibly matching TRBD1 (5 bases). Germline-derived CDR1 and CDR2 are MGHRA and YSYEKL. The CDR3 is 15 amino acids. Trimming took 0 bases from V and 0 from J, leaving 8 bases between them. Here the CDR3 reads CASSQDGGTNYGYTF. CDR3 sequence (DNA): TGCGCCAGCAGCCAAGATGGGGGGACTAACTATGGCTACACCTTC.

The V call is TRBV4-3, the J call TRBJ2-1; 14 bases are shared with TRBD2. The germline V gene has CDR1 LGHNA and CDR2 YSLEER. The V gene end was trimmed by 1 base and the J gene end by 3 bases; junction bases not matched to a gene: 8. The CDR3 sequence is 19 residues long. CDR3 sequence: CASSQVGTSGGGSYNEQFF. CDR3 DNA sequence: TGCGCCAGCAGCCAAGTGGGGACTAGCGGGGGAGGGAGCTACAATGAGCAGTTCTTC.

This chain joins TRBV4-1 and TRBJ2-5, with TRBD2 matching 12 bases. With V trimmed by 5 bases and J by 2 bases, 6 bases remained unmatched. CDR1 MGHRA and CDR2 YSYEKL come from the germline V gene. The CDR3 spans 16 residues. This chain's CDR3 is CASSSGTSGHQETQYF. CDR3 bases: TGCGCCAGCAGCTCAGGGACTAGCGGGCATCAAGAGACCCAGTACTTC.

The CDR3 sequence is CASSNPGQGDYGYTF. The CDR3 DNA reads TGTGCCAGCTCAAACCCGGGACAGGGGGACTATGGCTACACCTTC. The chain employs TRBV18 and TRBJ1-2; 11 nucleotides line up with TRBD1. V gave up 5 bases and J gave up 3 bases; unmatched junction bases: 5. Germline V CDR1 and CDR2: KGHSH, LQKENI. The length of the CDR3 is 15 residues.

The CDR3 DNA is TGTGCCAGCAGCCAAGGGGGAGGGGACACTGAAGCTTTCTTT. Translating gives CASSQGGGDTEAFF. The V call is TRBV4-2, the J call TRBJ1-1; D possibly corresponds to TRBD1 (5 bases). Germline V CDR1 and CDR2: LGHNA, YNFKEQ. The CDR3 consists of 14 residues. Trimming removed 1 base from V and 3 bases from J, with 9 bases in between.

The chain has TRBV7-6 and TRBJ2-3; 11 bases are shared with TRBD2. The germline gives CDR1 SGHVS, CDR2 FNYEAQ. This CDR3 region has 15 residues. With 1 base clipped from V and 4 bases from J, the junction kept 1 base outside the gene matches. In DNA form, the CDR3 reads TGTGCCAGCAGCTTAGGTAGCGGGGGGGCAGATACGCAGTATTTT. It encodes CASSLGSGGADTQYF.

The V and J genes are TRBV7-2 and TRBJ2-3; 12 nucleotides line up with TRBD2. The V segment lost 2 bases and the J segment 0 bases; nucleotides outside the gene matches: 6. CDR3 length equals 18 residues. Germline CDR1 reads SGHTA; CDR2 reads FQGNSA. The CDR3 loop reads CASSLWLAGGFSTDTQYF. CDR3 nucleotide sequence: TGTGCCAGCAGCTTATGGCTAGCGGGGGGGTTTAGCACAGATACGCAGTATTTT.

The chain uses TRBV18 and TRBJ2-7; no firm D call. Germline assignment: CDR1 KGHSH and CDR2 LQKENI. This CDR3 contains 15 residues. Deletions cut 3 bases from V and 7 bases from J, with 19 bases between. CDR3 loop: CASSPRVDPAREQYF. For the CDR3, the DNA is TGTGCCAGCTCACCTCGAGTCGACCCAGCCCGGGAGCAGTACTTC.

This clone turned up a few times. The rearrangement uses TRBV6-4 and TRBJ2-1; D not certain. Deletions cut 3 bases from V and 2 bases from J, with 5 bases between. In germline, CDR1 is MRHNA, CDR2 SNTAGT. The CDR3 loop spans 13 amino acids. CDR3 amino acids: CASSELPYNEQFF. CDR3 sequence (DNA): TGTGCCAGCAGTGAACTCCCCTACAATGAGCAGTTCTTC.

The rearrangement links TRBV5-4 to TRBJ2-3, with D perhaps TRBD2 (5 bases). The CDR3 is 15 residues long. Germline CDR1 reads SGHNT; CDR2 reads YYREEE (reference sequence). The germline V and J ends were trimmed by 1 base and 0 bases, with 9 bases remaining between them. CDR3 in amino acids: CASSLLSGSTDTQYF. For the CDR3, the DNA is TGTGCCAGCAGCTTGTTAAGCGGAAGCACAGATACGCAGTATTTT.

The V and J genes are TRBV2 and TRBJ2-2; D is uncertain. V was clipped by 1 base and J by 6 bases, with 3 bases between them. CDR1 is SNHLY and CDR2 is FYNNEI in the germline V gene. This CDR3 has 12 residues. CDR3 amino acids: CASSEGPGELFF. The CDR3 coding sequence is TGTGCCAGCAGTGAAGGGCCCGGGGAGCTGTTTTTT.

The CDR3 region has the DNA TGCGCCAGCAGCCAAGCGTGGTATGGTAATTCACCCCTCCACTTT. Encoded protein: CASSQAWYGNSPLHF. The V call is TRBV4-1, the J call TRBJ1-6; D is ambiguous. V lost 1 base and J lost 6, with 10 bases in between. Per the germline V gene, CDR1 is MGHRA and CDR2 is YSYEKL. This CDR3 spans 15 amino acids.

The chain has TRBV7-6 and TRBJ2-1; D gene ambiguous. Trimming removed 7 bases at V and 0 bases at J, with 16 bases between. Germline V gene lookup returns CDR1 SGHVS and CDR2 FNYEAQ. The CDR3 consists of 16 residues. The CDR3 sequence: CASTKTTGDSYNEQFF. The CDR3, as DNA: TGTGCCAGCACCAAAACGACTGGCGACTCCTACAATGAGCAGTTCTTC.